This TCR beta chain was captured in a study of blood T cell repertoires in COVID-19. The wider study: The study drew acute and convalescent COVID-19 samples from the United States, Italy and Spain. Sources were T cells, B-cell-depleted T cells, or PBMCs; the material itself was cDNA or gDNA.

CDR1 SGHDT and CDR2 YYEEEE come from the germline V gene. With 3 bases clipped from V and 3 bases from J, the junction kept 8 bases outside the gene matches. There are 16 residues in the CDR3. Authors' methods: Reference gene primer amplification gave nucleated cell count estimates. The assay was immunoSEQ multiplex PCR, and TCRdb's table has in-frame clones only and misses some. The V and J calls and clone size are taken from that table; D and trimming were inferred from the DNA. The data hold around 140,000 clones, with approximately 87% observed a single time. The sequenced sample was peripheral blood. This sequence originates from a woman between 50 and 59 years old with active or convalescent COVID-19. The J gene is TRBJ1-2, the V gene TRBV5-6, with TRBD1 identical over 10 bases. Here the CDR3 DNA reads TGTGCCAGCAGCTCGAGACAGGGGGCGTTTTACTATGGCTACACCTTC. It is translated as CASSSRQGAFYYGYTF.